This T cell receptor beta chain was identified during a study of cytomegalovirus exposure and HLA in healthy donors. The assay was immunoSEQ multiplex PCR, and TCRdb's table has in-frame clones only and misses some. The sample gives about 250,000 clones, 87% of which show up once; approximately 12% is in the top ten. The CDR3 totals 15 residues. Germline V gene lookup returns CDR1 SNHLY and CDR2 FYNNEI. V lost 6 bases and J lost 4; bases outside the gene matches: 3. The V gene is TRBV2, the J gene TRBJ2-2, with 12 bases identical to TRBD2. The sequencing sample was made of PBMCs. This clonotype was sampled from a man between 18 and 35 years old in good health and CMV-seropositive. In nucleotides, the CDR3 is TGTGCCAGCAGGCTACTAGCGGGAGGCACCGGGGAGCTGTTTTTT. Amino acids: CASRLLAGGTGELFF.